A selection of T cell receptor beta chains follows, all from one sample in a study of T cell repertoires in cytomegalovirus infection. These TCRs are of unknown antigen specificity. TCRdb itself ran the reads through MiXCR, one entry per CDR3 protein. There are a few hundred thousand distinct CDR3 sequences in the sample; approximately 40% occur only once, and about 48% lies in the top ten. The sequencing here drew on cultured PBMCs, taken from culture after CMV antigen stimulation. These receptor sequences come from a human donor in good health (CMV status not recorded). Some clones in this sample may be carry-over from other donors' samples. Each CDR3 is given with its conserved first and last residue. D genes are given only for firm matches. Rows give clone size only sometimes, using once, few, many, or a class for an expanded clone.

d_gene	v_gene	j_gene	abundance	CDR3aa	CDR3nt
TRBD1	TRBV28	TRBJ1-1	.	CASTLDVGQPSEAFF	TGTGCCAGCACCCTGGACGTGGGACAGCCATCGGAAGCTTTCTTT
TRBD2	TRBV6-2/TRBV6-3	TRBJ2-3	.	CASTGEGGTDTQYF	TGTGCCAGCACGGGGGAGGGAGGCACAGATACGCAGTATTTT
.	TRBV7-2	TRBJ2-3	few	CASSVGPERYTQYF	TGTGCCAGCAGCGTGGGACCGGAAAGGTATACGCAGTATTTT
TRBD2	TRBV28	TRBJ2-5	few	CASSPSSGGYQETQYF	TGTGCCAGCAGCCCCAGTTCCGGGGGGTACCAAGAGACCCAGTACTTC
.	TRBV4-1	TRBJ2-1	.	CASSQAVGAAHDNEQFF	TGTGCCAGCAGCCAAGCGGTAGGAGCAGCGCATGACAATGAGCAGTTCTTC
.	TRBV7-2	TRBJ2-7	many	CASSLNGGSYEQYF	TGTGCCAGCAGCTTAAATGGGGGGAGCTACGAGCAGTACTTC
.	TRBV29-1	TRBJ2-1	.	CSVGKRTGRDEQFF	TGCAGCGTTGGAAAAAGGACAGGGAGGGATGAGCAGTTCTTC
TRBD1	TRBV5-6	TRBJ2-3	.	CASSPGDRPTQYF	TGTGCCAGCAGCCCAGGGGACAGACCTACGCAGTATTTT
.	TRBV2	TRBJ2-7	.	CASSGDTYEQYF	TGTGCCAGCAGCGGGGACACGTACGAGCAGTACTTC
TRBD1	TRBV7-8	TRBJ1-4	few	CASSPTPGTGDEKLFF	TGTGCCAGCAGCCCGACTCCCGGGACAGGGGATGAAAAACTGTTTTTT
.	TRBV6-5	TRBJ2-3	few	CASSVDGASTDTQYF	TGTGCCAGCAGCGTCGACGGTGCTAGCACAGATACGCAGTATTTT
TRBD2	TRBV4-1	TRBJ2-1	few	CASSLTSGRAGNEQFF	TGCGCCAGCAGCCTCACCAGCGGGAGGGCCGGCAATGAGCAGTTCTTC
.	TRBV4-2	TRBJ1-2	.	CASSQDRGANYGYTF	TGTGCCAGCAGCCAAGATAGGGGAGCTAACTATGGCTACACCTTC
.	TRBV3-1	TRBJ2-3	.	CASSQDSTGITDTQYF	TGTGCCAGCAGCCAAGATTCTACGGGGATCACAGATACGCAGTATTTT
.	TRBV7-2	TRBJ2-7	few	CASSLGQRLYEQYF	TGTGCCAGCAGCCTGGGACAAAGGCTCTACGAGCAGTACTTC
TRBD1	TRBV19	TRBJ2-1	.	CASKLGPGQGRNEQFF	TGTGCCAGTAAATTGGGTCCGGGACAGGGACGGAATGAGCAGTTCTTC
TRBD1	TRBV11-2	TRBJ2-7	.	CASSPVVPGQVFYEQYF	TGTGCCAGCAGTCCAGTGGTTCCGGGACAGGTTTTTTACGAGCAGTACTTC
TRBD2	TRBV7-2	TRBJ2-7	.	CASSLISGLAGGGYYEQYF	TGTGCCAGCAGCTTAATCTCAGGACTAGCGGGGGGGGGCTACTACGAGCAGTACTTC
.	TRBV19	TRBJ2-5	.	CASSMTGLQETQYF	TGTGCCAGTAGCATGACAGGCCTCCAAGAGACCCAGTACTTC
TRBD1	TRBV10-3	TRBJ2-7	few	CAISRFMTGSTGEQYF	TGTGCCATCAGCCGATTCATGACAGGGAGTACGGGCGAGCAGTACTTC
TRBD2	TRBV11-2	TRBJ2-5	many	CASSLGGGGTQYF	TGTGCCAGCAGCTTAGGGGGCGGGGGGACCCAGTACTTC
.	TRBV6-1	TRBJ1-3	.	CASSSPPGNTIYF	TGTGCCAGCAGCTCCCCACCTGGAAACACCATATATTTT
.	TRBV7-8	TRBJ2-7	few	CASSLGSPVGQLYEQYF	TGTGCCAGCAGCTTAGGGTCGCCCGTAGGGCAGCTCTACGAGCAGTACTTC
.	TRBV6-6	TRBJ1-6	.	CASSGRPSYNSPLHF	TGTGCCAGCAGTGGCCGGCCCTCCTATAATTCACCCCTCCACTTT
.	TRBV7-2	TRBJ2-5	few	CASTQTSWDF	TGTGCCAGCACTCAAACCTCCTGGGACTTC
.	TRBV10-3	TRBJ2-3	.	CAISATDYSTDTQYF	TGTGCCATCAGTGCGACGGACTACAGCACAGATACGCAGTATTTT
.	TRBV4-1	TRBJ1-5	.	CASSQDLRNGQFNQPQHF	TGCGCCAGCAGCCAAGATCTCCGCAACGGACAGTTCAATCAGCCCCAGCATTTT
TRBD1	TRBV7-6	TRBJ2-1	few	CASSLSYRGRNNEQFF	TGTGCCAGCAGCTTATCGTACAGGGGCAGAAACAATGAGCAGTTCTTC
.	TRBV4-3	TRBJ2-7	.	CASSQRVEYEQYF	TGCGCCAGCAGCCAGAGGGTGGAATACGAGCAGTACTTC
.	TRBV7-2	TRBJ1-2	.	CASSLGPYMAQDNYGYTF	TGTGCCAGCAGCTTAGGCCCTTATATGGCTCAGGATAACTATGGCTACACCTTC
.	TRBV7-9	TRBJ1-5	.	CASSRGREEPQHF	TGTGCCAGCAGCAGGGGCAGGGAGGAGCCCCAGCATTTT
.	TRBV20-1	TRBJ1-5	once	CSARTEKSNQPQHF	TGCAGTGCTAGAACGGAGAAGAGCAATCAGCCCCAGCATTTT
.	TRBV20-1	TRBJ2-5	few	CSAPVGGTKETQYF	TGCAGTGCGCCCGTCGGAGGGACGAAAGAGACCCAGTACTTC
TRBD1	TRBV12-3/TRBV12-4	TRBJ1-1	few	CASSTTTGARAFF	TGTGCCAGCAGCACTACGACAGGGGCTCGAGCTTTCTTT
.	TRBV28	TRBJ2-5	.	CASSLPSDSRETQYF	TGTGCCAGCAGTTTACCCTCGGACAGCCGAGAGACCCAGTACTTC
.	TRBV10-3	TRBJ2-7	.	CAITGGGTKDYEQYF	TGTGCCATCACGGGTGGCGGGACGAAAGACTACGAGCAGTACTTC
TRBD1	TRBV7-2	TRBJ2-1	few	CASSWDRSLDEQFF	TGTGCCAGCAGCTGGGACAGGAGCCTCGATGAGCAGTTCTTC
.	TRBV7-8	TRBJ2-2	few	CASSPHWTGANTGELFF	TGTGCCAGCAGCCCGCACTGGACTGGAGCGAACACCGGGGAGCTGTTTTTT
TRBD2	TRBV2	TRBJ2-1	.	CASRGTSGRAGEQFF	TGTGCCAGCAGGGGGACTAGCGGGAGGGCGGGTGAGCAGTTCTTC
TRBD1	TRBV18	TRBJ2-7	once	CASSLYSGTGGDEQYF	TGTGCCAGCTCACTATACTCCGGGACAGGGGGCGACGAGCAGTACTTC